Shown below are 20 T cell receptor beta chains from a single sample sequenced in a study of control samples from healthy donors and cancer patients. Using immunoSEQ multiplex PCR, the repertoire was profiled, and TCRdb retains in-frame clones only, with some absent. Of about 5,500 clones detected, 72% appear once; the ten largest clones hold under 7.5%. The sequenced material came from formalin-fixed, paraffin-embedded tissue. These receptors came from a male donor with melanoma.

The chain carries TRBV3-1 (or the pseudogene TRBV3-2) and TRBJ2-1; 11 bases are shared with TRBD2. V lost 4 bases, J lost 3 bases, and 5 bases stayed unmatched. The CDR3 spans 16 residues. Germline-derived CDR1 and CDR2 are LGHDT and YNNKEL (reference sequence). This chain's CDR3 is CASSLGGLADYNEQFF. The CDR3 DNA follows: TGTGCCAGCAGCCTGGGGGGACTAGCGGACTACAATGAGCAGTTCTTC.

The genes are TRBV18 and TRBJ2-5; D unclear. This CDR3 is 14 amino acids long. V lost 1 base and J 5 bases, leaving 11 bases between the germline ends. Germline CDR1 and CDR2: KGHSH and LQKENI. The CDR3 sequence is CASSPLPLRETQYF. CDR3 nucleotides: TGTGCCAGCTCACCACTCCCCCTCAGGGAGACCCAGTACTTC.

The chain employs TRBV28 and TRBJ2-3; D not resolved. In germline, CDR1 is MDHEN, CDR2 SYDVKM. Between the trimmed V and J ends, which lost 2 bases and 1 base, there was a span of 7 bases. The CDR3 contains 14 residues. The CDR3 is CASSLVVRTDTQYF. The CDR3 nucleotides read TGTGCCAGCAGTTTAGTGGTCCGCACAGATACGCAGTATTTT.

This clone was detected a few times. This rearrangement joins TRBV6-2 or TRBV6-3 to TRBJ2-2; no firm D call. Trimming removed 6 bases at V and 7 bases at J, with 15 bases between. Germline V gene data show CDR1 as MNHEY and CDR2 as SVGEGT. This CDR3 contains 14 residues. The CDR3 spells CASSPDPGVGELFF. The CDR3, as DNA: TGTGCCAGCAGCCCGGACCCTGGGGTCGGGGAGCTGTTTTTT.

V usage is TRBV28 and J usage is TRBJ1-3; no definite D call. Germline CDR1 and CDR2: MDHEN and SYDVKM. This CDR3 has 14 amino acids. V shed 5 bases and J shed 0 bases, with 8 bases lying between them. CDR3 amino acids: CASSRGLSGNTIYF. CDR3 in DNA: TGTGCCAGCAGTCGGGGTCTCTCTGGAAACACCATATATTTT.

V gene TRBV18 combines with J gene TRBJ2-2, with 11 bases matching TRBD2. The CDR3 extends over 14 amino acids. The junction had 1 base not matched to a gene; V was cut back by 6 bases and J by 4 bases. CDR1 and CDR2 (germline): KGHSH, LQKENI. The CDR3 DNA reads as TGTGCCAGCTCCGGACTAGCGGGCACCGGGGAGCTGTTTTTT. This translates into CASSGLAGTGELFF.

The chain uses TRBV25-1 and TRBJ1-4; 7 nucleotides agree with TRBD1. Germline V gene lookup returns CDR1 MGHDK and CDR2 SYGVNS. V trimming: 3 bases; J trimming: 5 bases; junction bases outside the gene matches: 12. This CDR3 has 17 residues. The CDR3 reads CASSDPKRQGRNEKLFF. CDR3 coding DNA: TGTGCCAGCAGTGACCCAAAGAGACAGGGACGGAATGAAAAACTGTTTTTT.

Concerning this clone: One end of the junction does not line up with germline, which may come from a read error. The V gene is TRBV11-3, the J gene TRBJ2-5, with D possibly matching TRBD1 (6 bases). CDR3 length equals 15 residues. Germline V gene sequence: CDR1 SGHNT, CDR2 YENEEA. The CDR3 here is CASSLDSGALEAQYF. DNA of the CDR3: TGTGCCAGCAGCTTAGACTCAGGGGCTCTAGAGGCCCAGTACTTC.

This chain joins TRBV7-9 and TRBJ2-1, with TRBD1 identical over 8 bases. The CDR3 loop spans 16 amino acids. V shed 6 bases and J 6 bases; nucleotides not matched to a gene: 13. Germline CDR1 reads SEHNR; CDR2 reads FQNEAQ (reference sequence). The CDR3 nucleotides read TGTGCCAGCAGTTCCCAACCCGGGACAGGCGGCAATGAGCAGTTCTTC. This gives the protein CASSSQPGTGGNEQFF. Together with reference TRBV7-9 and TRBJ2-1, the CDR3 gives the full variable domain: DTGVSQNPRHKITKRGQNVTFRCDPISEHNRLYWYRQTLGQGPEFLTYFQNEAQLEKSRLLSDRFSAERPKGSFSTLEIQRTEQGDSAMYLCASSSQPGTGGNEQFFGPGTRLTVL.

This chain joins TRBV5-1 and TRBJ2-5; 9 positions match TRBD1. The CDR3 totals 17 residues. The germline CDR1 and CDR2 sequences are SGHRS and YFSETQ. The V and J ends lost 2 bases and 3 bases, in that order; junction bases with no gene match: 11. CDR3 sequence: CASSFMSSGQGEETQYF. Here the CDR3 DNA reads TGCGCCAGCAGCTTTATGAGCTCGGGACAGGGTGAAGAGACCCAGTACTTC.

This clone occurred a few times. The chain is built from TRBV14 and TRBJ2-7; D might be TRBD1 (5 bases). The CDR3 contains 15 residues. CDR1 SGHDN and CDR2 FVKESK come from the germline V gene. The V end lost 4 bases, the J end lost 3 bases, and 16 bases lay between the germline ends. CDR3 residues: CASSLGSGQGYEQYF. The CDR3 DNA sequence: TGTGCCAGCAGCCTTGGGTCAGGGCAAGGCTACGAGCAGTACTTC.

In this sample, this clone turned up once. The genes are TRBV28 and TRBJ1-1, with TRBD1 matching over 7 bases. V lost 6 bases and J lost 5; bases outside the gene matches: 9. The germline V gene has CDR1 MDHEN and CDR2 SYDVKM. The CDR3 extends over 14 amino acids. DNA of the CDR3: TGTGCCAGCAGCCTGACAGGGAAGGGGACTGAAGCTTTCTTT. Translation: CASSLTGKGTEAFF.

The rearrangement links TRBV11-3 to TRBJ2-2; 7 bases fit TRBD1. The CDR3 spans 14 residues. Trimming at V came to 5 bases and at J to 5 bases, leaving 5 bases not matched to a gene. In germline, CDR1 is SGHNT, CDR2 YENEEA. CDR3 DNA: TGTGCCAGCAGCCACAGGGGCCGGACCGGGGAGCTGTTTTTT. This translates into CASSHRGRTGELFF.

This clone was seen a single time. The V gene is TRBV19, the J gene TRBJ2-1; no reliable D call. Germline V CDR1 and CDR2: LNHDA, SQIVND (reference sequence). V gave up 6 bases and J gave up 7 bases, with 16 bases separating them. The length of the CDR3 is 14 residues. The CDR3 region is CASSASSQRNEQFF. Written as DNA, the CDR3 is TGTGCCAGTAGCGCCTCTAGTCAGCGTAATGAGCAGTTCTTC. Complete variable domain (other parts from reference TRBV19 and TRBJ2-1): DGGITQSPKYLFRKEGQNVTLSCEQNLNHDAMYWYRQDPGQGLRLIYYSQIVNDFQKGDIAEGYSVSREKKESFPLTVTSAQKNPTAFYLCASSASSQRNEQFFGPGTRLTVL.

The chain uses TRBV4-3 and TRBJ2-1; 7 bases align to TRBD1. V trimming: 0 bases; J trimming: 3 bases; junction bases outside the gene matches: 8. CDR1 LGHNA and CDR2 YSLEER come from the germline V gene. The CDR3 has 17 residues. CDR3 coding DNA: TGCGCCAGCAGCCAAGACCCCCCCACAGGGGACTACAATGAGCAGTTCTTC. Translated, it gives CASSQDPPTGDYNEQFF.

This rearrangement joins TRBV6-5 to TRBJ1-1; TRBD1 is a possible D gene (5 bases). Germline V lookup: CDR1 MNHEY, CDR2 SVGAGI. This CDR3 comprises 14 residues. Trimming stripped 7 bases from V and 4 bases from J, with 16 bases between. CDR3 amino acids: CASIPWGFSTEAFF. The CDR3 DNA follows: TGTGCCAGCATCCCTTGGGGGTTTTCCACTGAAGCTTTCTTT.

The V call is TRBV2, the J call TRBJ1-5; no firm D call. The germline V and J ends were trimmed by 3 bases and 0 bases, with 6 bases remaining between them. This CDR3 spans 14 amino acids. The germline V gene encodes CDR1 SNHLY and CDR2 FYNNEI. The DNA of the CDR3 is TGTGCCAGCAGTGAGGGAGTTAGCAATCAGCCCCAGCATTTT. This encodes CASSEGVSNQPQHF.

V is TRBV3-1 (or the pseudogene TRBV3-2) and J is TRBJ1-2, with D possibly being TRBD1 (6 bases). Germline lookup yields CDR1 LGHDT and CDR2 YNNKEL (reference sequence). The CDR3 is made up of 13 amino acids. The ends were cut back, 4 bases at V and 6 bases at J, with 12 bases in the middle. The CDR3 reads CASSPNPGDGYTF. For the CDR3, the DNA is TGTGCCAGCAGCCCCAATCCAGGGGATGGCTACACCTTC.

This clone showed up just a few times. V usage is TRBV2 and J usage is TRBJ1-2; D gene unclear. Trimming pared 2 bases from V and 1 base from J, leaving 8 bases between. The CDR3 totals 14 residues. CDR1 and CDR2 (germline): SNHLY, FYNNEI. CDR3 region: CASSESRLNYGYTF. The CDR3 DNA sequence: TGTGCCAGCAGTGAATCACGGCTTAACTATGGCTACACCTTC.

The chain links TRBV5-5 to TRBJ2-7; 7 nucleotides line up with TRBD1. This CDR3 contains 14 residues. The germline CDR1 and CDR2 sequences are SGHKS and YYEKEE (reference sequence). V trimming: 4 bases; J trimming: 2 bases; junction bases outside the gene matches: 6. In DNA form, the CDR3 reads TGTGCCAGCAGCCGGGACAGTCAGGCCTACGAGCAGTACTTC. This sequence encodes CASSRDSQAYEQYF.